This T cell receptor (beta chain) was recovered during a study of neurological immune-mediated disorders. This clonotype has ten or more counts. TCRdb processed the 5' RACE reads anew with MiXCR; each CDR3 protein has one entry. Among approximately 65,000 distinct CDR3 sequences listed, around 4% were seen once. Unsorted libraries used 2 million PBMCs kept at -80 degrees C. The sample consisted of PBMCs. This TCR was recovered from a man in his forties or fifties with multiple sclerosis.

The CDR3 loop is CSAKGGGGSDTQYF. Here the CDR3 DNA reads TGCAGTGCTAAGGGCGGCGGGGGCTCGGATACGCAGTATTTT. This chain links TRBV20-1 with TRBJ2-3; D is possibly TRBD2 (7 bases). Trimming left V 4 bases short and J 6 bases short, with 17 bases between. Germline V gene lookup returns CDR1 DFQATT and CDR2 SNEGSKA (reference sequence). The CDR3 has 14 residues.